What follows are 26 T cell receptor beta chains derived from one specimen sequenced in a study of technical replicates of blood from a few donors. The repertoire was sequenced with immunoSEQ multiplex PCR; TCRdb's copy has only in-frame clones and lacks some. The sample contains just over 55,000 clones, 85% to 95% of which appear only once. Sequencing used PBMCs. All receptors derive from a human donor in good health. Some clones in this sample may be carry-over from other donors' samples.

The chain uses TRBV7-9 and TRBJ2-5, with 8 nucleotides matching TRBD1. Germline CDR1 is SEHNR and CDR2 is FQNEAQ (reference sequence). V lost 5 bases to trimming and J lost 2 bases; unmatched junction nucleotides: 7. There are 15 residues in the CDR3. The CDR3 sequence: CASSERQGTQETQYF. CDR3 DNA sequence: TGTGCCAGCAGCGAAAGACAGGGGACTCAAGAGACCCAGTACTTC.

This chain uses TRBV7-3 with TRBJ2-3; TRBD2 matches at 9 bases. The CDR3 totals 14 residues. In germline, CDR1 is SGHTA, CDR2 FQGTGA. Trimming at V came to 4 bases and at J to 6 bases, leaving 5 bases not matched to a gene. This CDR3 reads CASSSALAGDTQYF. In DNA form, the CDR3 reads TGTGCCAGCAGCTCCGCCCTAGCGGGGGATACGCAGTATTTT.

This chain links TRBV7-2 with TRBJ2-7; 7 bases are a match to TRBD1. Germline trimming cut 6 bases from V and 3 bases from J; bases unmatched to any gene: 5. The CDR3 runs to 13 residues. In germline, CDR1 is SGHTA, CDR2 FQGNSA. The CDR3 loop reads CASSPGGSYEQYF. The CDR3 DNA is TGTGCCAGCAGTCCAGGGGGTAGCTACGAGCAGTACTTC. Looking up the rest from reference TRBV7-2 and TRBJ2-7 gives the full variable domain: GAGVSQSPSNKVTEKGKDVELRCDPISGHTALYWYRQSLGQGLEFLIYFQGNSAPDKSGLPSDRFSAERTGGSVSTLTIQRTQQEDSAVYLCASSPGGSYEQYFGPGTRLTVT.

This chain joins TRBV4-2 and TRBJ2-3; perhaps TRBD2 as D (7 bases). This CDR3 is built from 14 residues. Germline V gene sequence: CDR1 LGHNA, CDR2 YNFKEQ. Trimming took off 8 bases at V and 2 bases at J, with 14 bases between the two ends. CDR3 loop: CASRGGVDTDTQYF. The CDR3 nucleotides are TGTGCCAGCCGCGGGGGCGTAGACACAGATACGCAGTATTTT.

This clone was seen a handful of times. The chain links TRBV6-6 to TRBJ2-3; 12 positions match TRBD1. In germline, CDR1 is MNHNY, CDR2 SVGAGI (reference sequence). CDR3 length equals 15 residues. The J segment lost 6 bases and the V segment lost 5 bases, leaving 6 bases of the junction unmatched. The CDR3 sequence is CASSPGTGGLDTQYF. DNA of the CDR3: TGTGCCAGCAGTCCAGGGACAGGGGGCTTGGATACGCAGTATTTT.

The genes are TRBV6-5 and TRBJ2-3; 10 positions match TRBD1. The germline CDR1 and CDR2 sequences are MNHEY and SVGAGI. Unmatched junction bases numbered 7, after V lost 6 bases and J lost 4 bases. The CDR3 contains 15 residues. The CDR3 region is CASSRTGGSPDTQYF. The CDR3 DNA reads TGTGCCAGCAGCCGGACAGGGGGATCGCCAGATACGCAGTATTTT.

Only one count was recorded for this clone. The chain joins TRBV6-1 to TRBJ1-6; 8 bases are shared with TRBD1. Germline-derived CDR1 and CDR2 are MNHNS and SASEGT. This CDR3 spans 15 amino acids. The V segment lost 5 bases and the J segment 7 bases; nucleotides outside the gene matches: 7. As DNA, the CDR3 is TGTGCCAGCAGTCCCGACAGGGGTAGCAATTCACCCCTCCACTTT. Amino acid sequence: CASSPDRGSNSPLHF.

The CDR3 bases are TGTGCCAGCAGCACGGGACAGGACCACGAGCAGTACTTC. Residues: CASSTGQDHEQYF. V is TRBV9 and J is TRBJ2-7; 8 nucleotides agree with TRBD1. The V and J ends lost 4 bases and 5 bases, in that order; junction bases with no gene match: 5. CDR1 is SGDLS and CDR2 is YYNGEE in the germline V gene. The CDR3 sequence is 13 residues long.

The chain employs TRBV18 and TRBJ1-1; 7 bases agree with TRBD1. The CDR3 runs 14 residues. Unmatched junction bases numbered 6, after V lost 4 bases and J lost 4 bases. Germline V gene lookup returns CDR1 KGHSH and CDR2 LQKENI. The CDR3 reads CASSLGQKSTEAFF. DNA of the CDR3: TGTGCCAGCTCACTGGGACAGAAGAGCACTGAAGCTTTCTTT.

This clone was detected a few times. The CDR3 protein is CASSLGVRGGLMNTEAFF. The CDR3 bases are TGTGCCAGCAGCTTAGGTGTAAGAGGGGGCCTCATGAACACTGAAGCTTTCTTT. This chain uses TRBV11-2 with TRBJ1-1; TRBD1 matches at 7 bases. From germline, CDR1 is SGHAT and CDR2 FQNNGV. J lost 0 bases, V lost 1 base, and 11 bases had no gene match. This CDR3 has 18 amino acids.

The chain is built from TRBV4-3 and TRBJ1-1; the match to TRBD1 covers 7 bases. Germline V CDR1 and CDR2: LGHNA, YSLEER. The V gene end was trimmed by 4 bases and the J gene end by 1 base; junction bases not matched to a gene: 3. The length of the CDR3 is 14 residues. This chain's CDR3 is CASSRGQENTEAFF. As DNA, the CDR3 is TGCGCCAGCAGCCGAGGACAGGAGAACACTGAAGCTTTCTTT.

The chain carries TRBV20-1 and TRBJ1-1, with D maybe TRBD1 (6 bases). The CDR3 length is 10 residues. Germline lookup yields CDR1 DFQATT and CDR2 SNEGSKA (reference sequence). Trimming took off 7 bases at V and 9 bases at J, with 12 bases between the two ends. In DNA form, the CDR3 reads TGCAGTGTCAGCAGGGACAAAGCTTTCTTT. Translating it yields CSVSRDKAFF.

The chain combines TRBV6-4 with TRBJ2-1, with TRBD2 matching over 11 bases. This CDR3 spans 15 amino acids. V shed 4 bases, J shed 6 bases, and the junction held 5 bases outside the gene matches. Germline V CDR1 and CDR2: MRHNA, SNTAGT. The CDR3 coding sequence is TGTGCCAGCAGTGCTACTAGCGGGAGAGGCAATGAGCAGTTCTTC. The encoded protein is CASSATSGRGNEQFF.

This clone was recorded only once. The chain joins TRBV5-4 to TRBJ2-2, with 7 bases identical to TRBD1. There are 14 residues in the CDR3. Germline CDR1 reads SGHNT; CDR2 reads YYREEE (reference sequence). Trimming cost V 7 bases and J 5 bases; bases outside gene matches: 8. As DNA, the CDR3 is TGTGCCAGCGCGACAGGGCCGGGTACCGGGGAGCTGTTTTTT. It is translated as CASATGPGTGELFF.

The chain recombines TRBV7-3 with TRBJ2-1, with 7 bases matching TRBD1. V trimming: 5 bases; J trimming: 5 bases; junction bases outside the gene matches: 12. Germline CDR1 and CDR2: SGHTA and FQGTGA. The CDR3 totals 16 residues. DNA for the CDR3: TGTGCCAGCAGCCCTCAGACAGGGATCAGTAACAATGAGCAGTTCTTC. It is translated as CASSPQTGISNNEQFF.

The CDR3 here is CASSRKLAGVQETQYF. Written as DNA, the CDR3 is TGTGCCAGCAGCCGTAAACTAGCGGGAGTACAAGAGACCCAGTACTTC. This chain links TRBV5-4 with TRBJ2-5; TRBD2 matches at 11 bases. The CDR3 covers 16 residues. CDR1 SGHNT and CDR2 YYREEE come from the germline V gene (reference sequence). The junction had 7 bases not matched to a gene; V was cut back by 4 bases and J by 2 bases.

CDR3: CASSPGGGEFYEQYF. The CDR3 region has the DNA TGCGCCAGCAGCCCAGGAGGCGGGGAGTTCTACGAGCAGTACTTC. The rearrangement links TRBV5-1 to TRBJ2-7; possible D gene TRBD2, 6 bases. The CDR3 has 15 amino acids. CDR1 SGHRS and CDR2 YFSETQ come from the germline V gene. The germline V and J ends were trimmed by 4 bases and 3 bases, with 17 bases remaining between them.

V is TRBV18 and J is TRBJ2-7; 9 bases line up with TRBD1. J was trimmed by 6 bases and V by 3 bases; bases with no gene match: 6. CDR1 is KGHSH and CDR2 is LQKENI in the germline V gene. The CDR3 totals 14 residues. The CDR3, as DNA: TGTGCCAGCTCACCCGGGACAGGGACGCTCGAGCAGTACTTC. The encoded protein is CASSPGTGTLEQYF. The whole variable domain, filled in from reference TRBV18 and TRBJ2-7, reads NAGVMQNPRHLVRRRGQEARLRCSPMKGHSHVYWYRQLPEEGLKFMVYLQKENIIDESGMPKERFSAEFPKEGPSILRIQQVVRGDSAAYFCASSPGTGTLEQYFGPGTRLTVT.

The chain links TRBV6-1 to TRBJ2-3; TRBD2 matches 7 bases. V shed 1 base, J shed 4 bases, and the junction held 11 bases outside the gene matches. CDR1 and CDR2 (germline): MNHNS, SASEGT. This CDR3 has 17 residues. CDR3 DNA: TGTGCCAGCAGTGAAGTCAGGACTAGTGGGGCCCCAGATACGCAGTATTTT. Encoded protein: CASSEVRTSGAPDTQYF.

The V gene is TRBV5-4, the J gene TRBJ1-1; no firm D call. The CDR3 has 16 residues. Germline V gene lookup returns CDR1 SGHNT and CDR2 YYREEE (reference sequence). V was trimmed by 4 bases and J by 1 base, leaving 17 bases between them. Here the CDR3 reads CASSPPGSTRNTEAFF. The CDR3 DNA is TGTGCCAGCAGCCCCCCAGGTTCCACTCGGAACACTGAAGCTTTCTTT.

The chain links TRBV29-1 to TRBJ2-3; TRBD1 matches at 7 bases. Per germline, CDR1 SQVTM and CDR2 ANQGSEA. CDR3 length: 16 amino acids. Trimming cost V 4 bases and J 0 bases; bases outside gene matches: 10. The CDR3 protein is CSVADRVLLSTDTQYF. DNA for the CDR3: TGCAGCGTTGCCGACAGGGTGCTACTTAGCACAGATACGCAGTATTTT.

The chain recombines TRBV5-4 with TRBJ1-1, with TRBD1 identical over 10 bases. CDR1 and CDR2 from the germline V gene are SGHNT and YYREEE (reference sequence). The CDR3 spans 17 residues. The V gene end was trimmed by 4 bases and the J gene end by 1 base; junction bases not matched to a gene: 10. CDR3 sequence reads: CASSGTGALFGNTEAFF. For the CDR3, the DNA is TGTGCCAGCAGCGGGACAGGGGCCCTCTTTGGGAACACTGAAGCTTTCTTT.

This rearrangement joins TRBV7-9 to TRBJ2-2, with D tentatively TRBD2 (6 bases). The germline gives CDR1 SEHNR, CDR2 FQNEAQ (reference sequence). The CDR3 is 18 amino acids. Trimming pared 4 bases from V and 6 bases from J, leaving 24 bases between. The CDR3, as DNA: TGTGCCAGCAGCTCGCTAGCGAACCGTCAGGGAGTTTCCGGGGAGCTGTTTTTT. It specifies CASSSLANRQGVSGELFF.

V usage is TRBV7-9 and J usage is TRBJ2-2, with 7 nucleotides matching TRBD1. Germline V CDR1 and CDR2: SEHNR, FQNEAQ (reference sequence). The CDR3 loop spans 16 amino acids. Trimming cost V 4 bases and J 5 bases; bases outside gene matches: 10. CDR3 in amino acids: CASSSGQAPRTGELFF. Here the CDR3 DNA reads TGTGCCAGCAGCTCCGGACAGGCCCCGAGGACCGGGGAGCTGTTTTTT. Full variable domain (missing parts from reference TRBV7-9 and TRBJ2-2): DTGVSQNPRHKITKRGQNVTFRCDPISEHNRLYWYRQTLGQGPEFLTYFQNEAQLEKSRLLSDRFSAERPKGSFSTLEIQRTEQGDSAMYLCASSSGQAPRTGELFFGEGSRLTVL.

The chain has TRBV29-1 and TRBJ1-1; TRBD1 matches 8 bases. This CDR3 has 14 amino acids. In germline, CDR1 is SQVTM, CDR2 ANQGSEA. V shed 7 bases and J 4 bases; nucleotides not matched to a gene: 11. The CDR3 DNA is TGCAGCGCCTTCGGACAGGGATTTGGCACTGAAGCTTTCTTT. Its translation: CSAFGQGFGTEAFF. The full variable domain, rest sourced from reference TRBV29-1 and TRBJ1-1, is SAVISQKPSRDICQRGTSLTIQCQVDSQVTMMFWYRQQPGQSLTLIATANQGSEATYESGFVIDKFPISRPNLTFSTLTVSNMSPEDSSIYLCSAFGQGFGTEAFFGQGTRLTVV.

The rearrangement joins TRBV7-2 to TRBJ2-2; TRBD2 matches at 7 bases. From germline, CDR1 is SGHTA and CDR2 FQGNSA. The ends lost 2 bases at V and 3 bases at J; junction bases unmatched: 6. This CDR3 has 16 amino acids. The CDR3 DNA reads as TGTGCCAGCAGCTTACGAGCGGGGTTTGACACCGGGGAGCTGTTTTTT. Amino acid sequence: CASSLRAGFDTGELFF. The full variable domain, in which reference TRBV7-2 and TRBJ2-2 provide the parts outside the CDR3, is GAGVSQSPSNKVTEKGKDVELRCDPISGHTALYWYRQSLGQGLEFLIYFQGNSAPDKSGLPSDRFSAERTGGSVSTLTIQRTQQEDSAVYLCASSLRAGFDTGELFFGEGSRLTVL.